Presented here are 30 T cell receptor beta chains from one specimen sequenced in a study of molecular identifiers for immune sequencing clone quantification. TCRdb itself ran the PCR reads through MiXCR, one entry per CDR3 protein. The sample consists of over 85,000 distinct CDR3 sequences, 20% to 25% of them appearing once. The sample consisted of naive CD8+ T cells from blood, with Jurkat cell RNA spiked in. The subset: FACS-sorted CD8+CD4-CCR7+CD45RA+ naive T cells. These receptors were taken from a human donor in good health. Some libraries in this study had Jurkat cell RNA spiked in.

This clonotype came up many times. The V gene is TRBV4-3, the J gene TRBJ2-1; TRBD1 agrees at 7 bases. V trimming: 0 bases; J trimming: 0 bases; junction bases outside the gene matches: 2. Germline-derived CDR1 and CDR2 are LGHNA and YSLEER. The CDR3 spans 16 residues. This chain's CDR3 is CASSQDRDSSYNEQFF. The CDR3 coding sequence is TGCGCCAGCAGCCAAGACCGGGACAGCTCCTACAATGAGCAGTTCTTC.

V gene TRBV27 combines with J gene TRBJ2-5; 13 bases fit TRBD2. V lost 8 bases to trimming and J lost 5 bases; unmatched junction nucleotides: 14. Germline loops: CDR1 MNHEY, CDR2 SMNVEV (reference sequence). The CDR3 contains 17 residues. CDR3 in amino acids: CASSLGTSGGAYETQYF. DNA for the CDR3: TGTGCCAGCTCTCTTGGAACTAGCGGGGGGGCTTATGAGACCCAGTACTTC.

The table lists this clonotype with a count of one. A much larger clone lies one base from this, so it may be a read error. The CDR3 coding sequence is TGTGCCAGCGGACCAGGACGTGATCAGCCCCAGCATTTT. Encoded protein: CASGPGRDQPQHF. This chain connects TRBV6-5 to TRBJ1-5; D gene unclear. Germline V gives CDR1 MNHEY, CDR2 SVGAGI. This CDR3 contains 13 residues. Deletions cut 8 bases from V and 5 bases from J, with 13 bases between.

This clonotype was seen at least ten times. J is TRBJ1-2 and V is TRBV19; perhaps TRBD1 as D (5 bases). Trimming removed 7 bases at V and 4 bases at J, with 10 bases between. This CDR3 has 12 amino acids. Germline-derived CDR1 and CDR2 are LNHDA and SQIVND (reference sequence). The CDR3 sequence: CASNQGLYGYTF. The DNA for the CDR3 is TGTGCCAGTAACCAGGGACTCTATGGCTACACCTTC.

Note on this clonotype: This clone may be a read error of a much larger clone one base away. The chain is built from TRBV6-2 or TRBV6-3 and TRBJ1-5, with D unclear. The CDR3 covers 14 residues. Germline V gene lookup returns CDR1 MNHEY and CDR2 SVGEGT. CDR3 region: CASKGETSNQPQNF. The DNA of the CDR3 is TGTGCCAGCAAAGGAGAGACTAGCAATCAGCCCCAGAATTTT.

The CDR3 sequence: CSASDRSSTDTQYF. As DNA, the CDR3 is TGCAGTGCTAGCGACAGGTCCTCCACAGATACGCAGTATTTT. The genes are TRBV20-1 and TRBJ2-3; tentative D call: TRBD1 (6 bases). The CDR3 has 14 residues. Germline values: CDR1 DFQATT, CDR2 SNEGSKA (reference sequence). With 3 bases removed from V and 2 bases from J, the gap between germline ends came to 12 bases.

In this sample, this clonotype turned up many times. The chain is built from TRBV4-1 and TRBJ1-2, with TRBD1 as a possible D gene (5 bases). V lost 0 bases, J lost 5 bases, and 16 bases lay in between. The CDR3 is 16 residues long. Germline V gene data show CDR1 as MGHRA and CDR2 as YSYEKL. This CDR3 reads CASSQDNVGTKYGYTF. CDR3 coding DNA: TGCGCCAGCAGCCAAGATAACGTAGGGACGAAGTATGGCTACACCTTC.

This clonotype appeared a few times. V usage is TRBV15 and J usage is TRBJ1-4; D is perhaps TRBD1 (5 bases). The CDR3 runs 14 residues. Germline V gives CDR1 LNHNV, CDR2 YYDKDF (reference sequence). V lost 1 base to trimming and J lost 8 bases, with 11 bases between them. CDR3 coding DNA: TGTGCCACCAGCAGAGCCAGGGTGCCCGAAAAACTGTTTTTT. Translation gives CATSRARVPEKLFF.

This clonotype has just a few counts. The chain recombines TRBV15 with TRBJ2-2, with D possibly called TRBD1 or TRBD2 (5 bases each). V lost 1 base and J 5 bases, leaving 8 bases between the germline ends. Per germline, CDR1 LNHNV and CDR2 YYDKDF (reference sequence). The CDR3 sequence is 14 residues long. The CDR3 spells CATSRGWGTGELFF. CDR3 nucleotides: TGTGCCACCAGCAGAGGGTGGGGGACCGGGGAGCTGTTTTTT. Based on the CDR3 plus reference TRBV15 and TRBJ2-2, the full variable domain is DAMVIQNPRYQVTQFGKPVTLSCSQTLNHNVMYWYQQKSSQAPKLLFHYYDKDFNNEADTPDNFQSRRPNTSFCFLDIRSPGLGDTAMYLCATSRGWGTGELFFGEGSRLTVL.

In regard to this clonotype: A much larger clone differs by one base, so this may be a read error. The CDR3 DNA is TGTGCCAGTAGTATTGGGGGGACGAACACTGAAGCTTACTTT. Its translation is CASSIGGTNTEAYF. The rearrangement uses TRBV19 and TRBJ1-1; the D gene is possibly TRBD1 (5 bases). This CDR3 has 14 residues. From germline, CDR1 is LNHDA and CDR2 SQIVND (reference sequence). The full variable domain, with the rest looked up from reference TRBV19 and TRBJ1-1, is DGGITQSPKYLFRKEGQNVTLSCEQNLNHDAMYWYRQDPGQGLRLIYYSQIVNDFQKGDIAEGYSVSREKKESFPLTVTSAQKNPTAFYLCASSIGGTNTEAYFGQGTRLTVV.

The rearrangement uses TRBV3-1 and TRBJ2-7; D may correspond to TRBD1 or TRBD2 (5 bases each). This CDR3 has 13 amino acids. With 4 bases removed from V and 4 bases from J, the gap between germline ends came to 11 bases. Germline-derived CDR1 and CDR2 are LGHDT and YNNKEL (reference sequence). DNA for the CDR3: TGTGCCAGCAGCCCCGGGGCTAGTTACGAGCAGTACTTC. Translating it yields CASSPGASYEQYF.

This clonotype was recorded many times. The genes are TRBV7-2 and TRBJ2-7; 8 bases align to TRBD2. The CDR3 spans 14 residues. V lost 5 bases and J lost 6; bases outside the gene matches: 9. Germline assignment: CDR1 SGHTA and CDR2 FQGNSA. The CDR3 spells CASSPLAGGSEQYF. CDR3 coding DNA: TGTGCCAGCAGCCCCCTCGCGGGGGGTAGCGAGCAGTACTTC.

The table lists this clonotype with a few counts. The rearrangement links TRBV5-6 to TRBJ2-6, with D unclear. V lost 4 bases to trimming and J lost 1 base, with 9 bases between them. CDR1 and CDR2 from the germline V gene are SGHDT and YYEEEE. The CDR3 is 15 amino acids. The CDR3 sequence: CASSVLKSGANVLTF. The CDR3 DNA is TGTGCCAGCAGCGTACTAAAGTCTGGGGCCAACGTCCTGACTTTC.

The V gene is TRBV7-9, the J gene TRBJ2-5, with TRBD2 as a possible D gene (5 bases). The CDR3 extends over 14 amino acids. Trimming shortened V by 5 bases and J by 0 bases, and 10 bases separated the two germline ends. CDR1 SEHNR and CDR2 FQNEAQ come from the germline V gene (reference sequence). CDR3 protein: CASSPAGNQETQYF. CDR3 nucleotides: TGTGCCAGCAGCCCCGCCGGGAACCAAGAGACCCAGTACTTC.

This clonotype was detected only a few times. The V gene is TRBV6-2 or TRBV6-3, the J gene TRBJ2-3; D unclear. Germline CDR1 MNHEY, CDR2 SVGEGT. Trimming removed 1 base from V and 4 bases from J, with 6 bases in between. The CDR3 contains 13 residues. CDR3 protein: CASSYWTPDTQYF. The DNA of the CDR3 is TGTGCCAGCAGTTACTGGACCCCAGATACGCAGTATTTT.

The V gene is TRBV28, the J gene TRBJ2-4; D is perhaps TRBD1 or TRBD2 (5 bases each). Trimming removed 7 bases from V and 2 bases from J, with 18 bases in between. Germline CDR1 and CDR2: MDHEN and SYDVKM. The CDR3 contains 16 residues. CDR3: CASTMGVAWSKNIQYF. CDR3 nucleotide sequence: TGTGCCAGCACCATGGGGGTGGCCTGGTCCAAAAACATTCAGTACTTC.

The chain links TRBV9 to TRBJ2-5, with D perhaps given as TRBD1 or TRBD2 (5 bases each). The V end lost 5 bases, the J end lost 1 base, and 12 bases lay between the germline ends. The CDR3 spans 14 residues. Germline-derived CDR1 and CDR2 are SGDLS and YYNGEE. CDR3 nucleotide sequence: TGTGCCAGCAGTGAGGGGATACTCCAAGAGACCCAGTACTTC. Translation gives CASSEGILQETQYF.

This clonotype was picked up many times. The J gene is TRBJ2-3, the V gene TRBV6-5, with TRBD1 matching over 7 bases. The trim removed 2 bases at V and 0 bases at J, leaving 2 bases unmatched. Germline V gene data show CDR1 as MNHEY and CDR2 as SVGAGI. The CDR3 extends over 15 amino acids. CDR3 bases: TGTGCCAGCAGTTACACAGGGGCTAGCACAGATACGCAGTATTTT. It yields the protein CASSYTGASTDTQYF.

Of note for this clonotype: A read error may explain this, as a much larger clone is one base away. The chain combines TRBV6-5 with TRBJ1-1; D remains unclear. Germline lookup yields CDR1 MNHEY and CDR2 SVGAGI. The CDR3 sequence is 13 residues long. The CDR3 DNA follows: TGTGTCAGCAGTTACGGATCGAACACTGAAGCTTTCTTT. It translates to CVSSYGSNTEAFF.

The sample holds many counts of this clonotype. The chain combines TRBV29-1 with TRBJ1-2; 8 nucleotides line up with TRBD1. Per the germline V gene, CDR1 is SQVTM and CDR2 is ANQGSEA. The CDR3 has 12 residues. V lost 4 bases, J lost 7 bases, and 5 bases stayed unmatched. The CDR3, as DNA: TGCAGCGTTGTTGGACAGGGTCCTGGCTACACCTTC. Its protein is CSVVGQGPGYTF. Combining the CDR3 with reference TRBV29-1 and TRBJ1-2 gives the whole variable domain SAVISQKPSRDICQRGTSLTIQCQVDSQVTMMFWYRQQPGQSLTLIATANQGSEATYESGFVIDKFPISRPNLTFSTLTVSNMSPEDSSIYLCSVVGQGPGYTFGSGTRLTVV.

This clonotype was counted a few times. The chain links TRBV11-1 to TRBJ2-7, with 7 bases identical to TRBD1. This CDR3 has 16 residues. Germline trimming cut 0 bases from V and 2 bases from J; bases unmatched to any gene: 7. CDR1 SGHAT and CDR2 FQDESV come from the germline V gene (reference sequence). The CDR3 spells CASSLASGQGAYEQYF. The CDR3 DNA reads as TGTGCCAGCAGCTTAGCTTCTGGGCAGGGGGCCTACGAGCAGTACTTC.

This clonotype was seen many times. DNA for the CDR3: TGTGCCAGCAGCGTAGAGGGCAGGCTTCGGGCAGCAGATACGCAGTATTTT. It encodes CASSVEGRLRAADTQYF. The V call is TRBV9, the J call TRBJ2-3, with D unresolved. V was clipped by 0 bases and J by 4 bases, with 18 bases between them. The germline CDR1 and CDR2 sequences are SGDLS and YYNGEE. This CDR3 is built from 17 residues.

This chain uses TRBV30 with TRBJ1-1; a possible D gene is TRBD1 (5 bases). CDR1 and CDR2 (germline): GTSNPN, SVGIG (reference sequence). The V end was cut by 2 bases, the J end by 1 base, with 17 bases between. This CDR3 is 16 amino acids long. In nucleotides, the CDR3 is TGTGCCTGGAGTTACGGGACGTCCGCGGAGAACACTGAAGCTTTCTTT. It encodes CAWSYGTSAENTEAFF.

About this clonotype itself: A junction boundary mismatches the germline segment, possibly from a read error. The rearrangement links TRBV4-3 to TRBJ2-1; D might be TRBD1 (5 bases). The CDR3 contains 17 residues. Germline V CDR1 and CDR2: LGHNA, YSLEER. Written as DNA, the CDR3 is TGCGCCGGCAGCCAAGATAAGTTTGGGGCAGGGAAAGGCGAGCAGTTCTTC. Protein: CAGSQDKFGAGKGEQFF.

This clonotype came up many times. The chain couples TRBV4-1 to TRBJ2-7, with TRBD2 as a possible D gene (5 bases). V lost 5 bases and J 0 bases, leaving 20 bases between the germline ends. CDR1 and CDR2 from the germline V gene are MGHRA and YSYEKL. This CDR3 region has 17 residues. The CDR3, as DNA: TGCGCCAGCAGCGCAAAACGAGGGCAGGACGCCTCCTACGAGCAGTACTTC. As protein: CASSAKRGQDASYEQYF.

With regard to this clonotype: Germline is not matched at one junction end, which may reflect a read error. The V call is TRBV6-6, the J call TRBJ2-7, with D unresolved. CDR3 length equals 11 residues. The germline V gene has CDR1 MNHNY and CDR2 SVGAGI (reference sequence). CDR3 sequence (DNA): TGTGCCAGCAGCACTTCCTACGGGCAGTACTTC. It encodes CASSTSYGQYF.

Concerning this clonotype: Since a much larger clone is just one base distant, this may be a read error. This chain joins TRBV29-1 and TRBJ2-2; TRBD1 is a possible D gene (6 bases). The germline V gene encodes CDR1 SQVTM and CDR2 ANQGSEA. V lost 7 bases and J lost 6, with 12 bases in between. CDR3 length equals 12 residues. CDR3 bases: TGCAGCGGAACAGGGTACGCCGGGGAGCTGTTTTTT. Its protein is CSGTGYAGELFF.

CDR3 in DNA: TGTGCCAACAGGGGAATTAGGGACTCCTTTGCGGTGAATGAGCAGTTCTTC. As protein: CANRGIRDSFAVNEQFF. This sequence joins TRBV12-3 or TRBV12-4 and TRBJ2-1, with D perhaps TRBD1 (7 bases). The CDR3 runs 17 residues. Trimming stripped 10 bases from V and 7 bases from J, with 29 bases between.

This clonotype was detected ten times or more. The V call is TRBV6-5, the J call TRBJ2-3; 10 bases match TRBD2. Germline CDR1 and CDR2: MNHEY and SVGAGI. Trimming at V came to 2 bases and at J to 0 bases, leaving 14 bases not matched to a gene. CDR3 size: 20 residues. CDR3 loop: CASSYTGLAGALTSTDTQYF. CDR3 nucleotides: TGTGCCAGCAGTTACACGGGCCTAGCGGGGGCACTCACTAGCACAGATACGCAGTATTTT.

This clonotype has ten or more counts. The chain combines TRBV7-6 with TRBJ2-3; 7 bases map to TRBD1. Germline CDR1 reads SGHVS; CDR2 reads FNYEAQ. CDR3 size: 16 residues. J was trimmed by 2 bases and V by 5 bases; bases with no gene match: 10. CDR3: CASSPFYRGTTDTQYF. CDR3 in DNA: TGTGCCAGCAGCCCGTTCTACAGGGGAACCACAGATACGCAGTATTTT.